The clone carrying this T cell receptor beta chain was seen a handful of times. As processed by the authors: Using reference gene primer amplification, nucleated cell counts were estimated. Clones were sequenced by immunoSEQ multiplex PCR, and TCRdb holds only the in-frame ones, with some missing. Clone size and the V and J calls come from that table; the DNA yielded D and trimming. Among about 250,000 clones, around 82% were seen once, and the ten largest hold roughly 8.7%. Deletions cut 0 bases from V and 4 bases from J, with 15 bases between. The CDR3 loop spans 16 amino acids. Per the germline V gene, CDR1 is MGHRA and CDR2 is YSYEKL. The data were obtained in a study of blood T cell repertoires in COVID-19. Study-level information: COVID-19 samples, acute and convalescent, were from the United States, Italy and Spain. T cells, B-cell-depleted T cells, or PBMCs provided the cDNA or gDNA that served as material.

The sequencing input was peripheral blood. The clonotype originates from a man aged 40-49 years with active or convalescent COVID-19. J is TRBJ1-2 and V is TRBV4-1, with a tentative D call TRBD1 (6 bases). In DNA form, the CDR3 reads TGCGCCAGCAGCCAAGAGTCCTCCGGGACAAGCTATGGCTACACCTTC. Translating it yields CASSQESSGTSYGYTF.